A single sample is the source of the 10 T cell receptor beta chains below, sequenced in a study of naive and memory T cell subsets. The library had UMIs added by 3' ligation of an oligonucleotide to TCR cDNA. Amplification of ligated cDNA took four PCR rounds with SP2 and nested alpha and beta constant primers. One entry per CDR3 protein results from TCRdb running MiXCR on the 5' RACE reads. There are about 59,000 distinct CDR3 sequences in the sample; 7% to 8% occur only once, and 15% to 20% lies in the top ten. These receptors all come from a female donor in good health.

In this sample, this clonotype turned up many times. The gene calls are TRBV7-9 and TRBJ1-1, with unresolved D. Trimming cost V 1 base and J 1 base, with 4 bases left between them. The CDR3 is made up of 13 amino acids. Germline loops: CDR1 SEHNR, CDR2 FQNEAQ (reference sequence). For the CDR3, the DNA is TGTGCCAGCAGCTTAGGGGAGAACACTGAAGCTTTCTTT. Its protein is CASSLGENTEAFF.

This clonotype was recorded many times. This sequence joins TRBV29-1 and TRBJ1-1; D is unclear. The CDR3 runs 13 residues. CDR1 is SQVTM and CDR2 is ANQGSEA in the germline V gene. Trimming removed 7 bases at V and 0 bases at J, with 12 bases between. Written as DNA, the CDR3 is TGCAGCGCGGGAAGTCAGATGAACACTGAAGCTTTCTTT. Its protein is CSAGSQMNTEAFF.

This clonotype was seen only a few times. The CDR3 loop reads CASSRTAGLAKNIQYF. CDR3 nucleotides: TGTGCCAGCAGCCGCACCGCGGGACTAGCCAAAAACATTCAGTACTTC. This chain links TRBV28 with TRBJ2-4, with D possibly matching TRBD2 (6 bases). The germline V gene encodes CDR1 MDHEN and CDR2 SYDVKM. The CDR3 totals 16 residues. Trimming shortened V by 6 bases and J by 0 bases, and 15 bases separated the two germline ends.

This clonotype has ten or more counts. The gene calls are TRBV19 and TRBJ2-1; 10 positions match TRBD1. The CDR3 has 15 amino acids. V lost 5 bases, J lost 4 bases, and 5 bases stayed unmatched. Germline V gene sequence: CDR1 LNHDA, CDR2 SQIVND (reference sequence). The CDR3 sequence: CASSSGTGDYNEQFF. CDR3 sequence (DNA): TGTGCCAGTAGTTCCGGGACAGGGGATTACAATGAGCAGTTCTTC. The full variable domain, in which reference TRBV19 and TRBJ2-1 provide the parts outside the CDR3, is DGGITQSPKYLFRKEGQNVTLSCEQNLNHDAMYWYRQDPGQGLRLIYYSQIVNDFQKGDIAEGYSVSREKKESFPLTVTSAQKNPTAFYLCASSSGTGDYNEQFFGPGTRLTVL.

This clonotype was counted ten times or more. The chain joins TRBV9 to TRBJ1-1; D perhaps matches TRBD1 (5 bases). The ends were cut back, 3 bases at V and 3 bases at J, with 24 bases in the middle. Looked up from germline, CDR1 is SGDLS and CDR2 is YYNGEE. The CDR3 runs 18 residues. The CDR3 loop is CASSAQSSMAGTDTEAFF. CDR3 DNA: TGTGCCAGCAGCGCCCAGTCCTCTATGGCAGGGACGGACACTGAAGCTTTCTTT.

This clonotype occurred a few times. The chain is built from TRBV9 and TRBJ2-1; TRBD1 might be the D (6 bases). This CDR3 is 12 amino acids long. V lost 5 bases and J lost 9, with 12 bases in between. From germline, CDR1 is SGDLS and CDR2 YYNGEE. The CDR3 here is CASRDIGGEQFF. DNA for the CDR3: TGTGCCAGCAGAGATATAGGGGGTGAGCAGTTCTTC.

In its sample, this clonotype was seen many times. The genes are TRBV6-4 and TRBJ2-3; 10 positions match TRBD1. This CDR3 region has 14 residues. Germline V lookup: CDR1 MRHNA, CDR2 SNTAGT. Losses at the gene ends were 3 bases for V and 4 bases for J; bases not matched to a gene: 1. The DNA for the CDR3 is TGTGCCAGCAGTGAGGGGACAGGGGCAGATACGCAGTATTTT. It encodes CASSEGTGADTQYF.

This clonotype was observed many times. The V call is TRBV6-5, the J call TRBJ1-6; weak D call: TRBD1 (6 bases). CDR1 MNHEY and CDR2 SVGAGI come from the germline V gene. The CDR3 is 14 residues long. V lost 2 bases, J lost 10 bases, and 12 bases lay in between. CDR3 bases: TGTGCCAGCAGTTACACAGGGCGCACCTCACCCCTCCACTTT. Translated: CASSYTGRTSPLHF.

This clonotype was counted between two and nine times. J is TRBJ2-7 and V is TRBV20-1; no clear D. The V gene's germline CDR1 is DFQATT and CDR2 SNEGSKA (reference sequence). This CDR3 has 15 amino acids. V gave up 3 bases and J gave up 5 bases, with 20 bases separating them. The CDR3 DNA reads as TGCAGTGCTAGTCAGTCGCCAAAGGGTTTCGACGAGCAGTACTTC. Translated, it gives CSASQSPKGFDEQYF.

The table lists this clonotype with a few counts. This chain connects TRBV30 to TRBJ2-5; D not certain. V was shortened by 3 bases and J by 5 bases, with 22 bases between the two germline ends. This CDR3 is 16 amino acids long. The V gene's germline CDR1 is GTSNPN and CDR2 SVGIG (reference sequence). The CDR3 loop reads CAWRYRGRGRAETQYF. The DNA of the CDR3 is TGTGCCTGGAGGTACCGAGGCAGAGGTAGAGCGGAGACCCAGTACTTC.